The 21 T cell receptor beta chains below come from one sample, sequenced in a study of regulatory T cells in long-lasting Graves disease (dated by TCRdb to the early 2020s). To prepare the library, multiplex PCR was applied. This sample was sequenced with an Illumina HiSeq 4000. iRepertoire HTBI primers and Arm-PCR amplification of CDR3 regions were used to construct TCR beta libraries. TCRdb reran the public reads through fastp at Q25 and MiXCR, keeping productive beta chains. Duplicate CDR3 protein sequences are folded into a single record with the most common DNA and genes. This sample holds hundreds of thousands of distinct CDR3 sequences; approximately 15% were observed only once. Over 7.5% of the sample comes from the top ten. The time point label, as the study defines it: newly diagnosed GD, antithyroid drugs for less than 3 months. For both TCR sequencing and RNA sequencing, RNA was extracted from PBMCs using TRIzol.

These data are also associated with another study on T cells in Graves' hyperthyroidism and ophthalmopathy.

The material was peripheral blood mononuclear cells (PBMCs), obtained at new diagnosis, from a patient treated with antithyroid drugs. These receptor sequences come from a woman in her forties with Graves disease. Donor details come from another sample of the same person, matched by shared clones.

This clonotype was seen more than once but under ten times. The chain couples TRBV7-8 to TRBJ2-1; TRBD2 matches at 10 bases. Germline CDR1 reads SGHVS; CDR2 reads FQNEAQ. The CDR3 covers 16 residues. Trimming took 5 bases from V and 8 from J; bases not matched to a gene: 12. CDR3 residues: CASSNRLAGVPDEQFF. DNA of the CDR3: TGTGCCAGCAGCAACAGGCTAGCGGGAGTTCCCGATGAGCAGTTCTTC.

This clonotype occurred many times. This chain joins TRBV11-3 and TRBJ1-1; D gene ambiguous. The V gene's germline CDR1 is SGHNT and CDR2 YENEEA. V lost 1 base and J 3 bases, leaving 15 bases between the germline ends. CDR3 length: 16 residues. The CDR3 DNA is TGTGCCAGCAGCTTAGTCGACTACCCCCCGGACACTGAAGCTTTCTTT. It yields the protein CASSLVDYPPDTEAFF.

This clonotype came up many times. The rearrangement joins TRBV11-3 to TRBJ1-1; D call uncertain. Trimming pared 1 base from V and 7 bases from J, leaving 19 bases between. CDR1 and CDR2 from the germline V gene are SGHNT and YENEEA. The CDR3 extends over 16 amino acids. In DNA, the CDR3 is TGTGCCAGCAGCTTAGGTAGTCGGTGGGGAAACGGTGAAGCTTTCTTT. Encoded protein: CASSLGSRWGNGEAFF.

This clonotype was seen more than once but under ten times. The chain combines TRBV19 with TRBJ1-3; D is ambiguous. Trimming removed 4 bases at V and 0 bases at J, with 7 bases between. The length of the CDR3 is 14 residues. Germline V lookup: CDR1 LNHDA, CDR2 SQIVND (reference sequence). In DNA form, the CDR3 reads TGTGCCAGTAGTACGGAGAGCTCTGGAAACACCATATATTTT. This encodes CASSTESSGNTIYF.

This clonotype was seen at least ten times. The chain links TRBV12-3 or TRBV12-4 to TRBJ1-1; D gene uncertain. There are 13 residues in the CDR3. The V gene lost 7 bases and the J gene lost 1 base, with 10 bases spanning the gap. CDR3 region: CASTQQQNTEAFF. The CDR3 DNA is TGTGCCAGCACTCAACAGCAGAACACTGAAGCTTTCTTT.

In its sample, this clonotype was seen many times. The junction does not match germline at one end; this may be a read error. The chain uses TRBV4-3 and TRBJ2-7; 12 bases agree with TRBD2. The germline gives CDR1 LGHNA, CDR2 YSLEER. The CDR3 consists of 16 residues. CDR3 region: CASSQDPASGRAPSDF. The CDR3 coding sequence is TGCGCCAGCAGCCAAGATCCCGCTAGCGGGAGGGCGCCCAGCGACTTC.

This chain uses TRBV27 with TRBJ1-5, with 7 bases lining up with TRBD1. Per the germline V gene, CDR1 is MNHEY and CDR2 is SMNVEV (reference sequence). With V trimmed by 0 bases and J by 3 bases, 2 bases remained unmatched. This CDR3 is 15 amino acids long. CDR3: CASSLSGGFNQPQHF. The CDR3, as DNA: TGTGCCAGCAGTTTATCAGGGGGCTTCAATCAGCCCCAGCATTTT.

This clonotype was counted at least ten times. The V and J genes are TRBV11-2 and TRBJ2-1; unclear D gene. This CDR3 has 14 residues. CDR1 and CDR2 from the germline V gene are SGHAT and FQNNGV. Deletions cut 0 bases from V and 8 bases from J, with 11 bases between. This CDR3 is CASSLESRLHEQFF. CDR3 sequence (DNA): TGTGCCAGCAGCTTAGAATCACGTCTTCATGAGCAGTTCTTC.

In nucleotides, the CDR3 is TGTGCCAGCAGCTCCGGGACGGGTACCTCCTACGAGCAGTACTTC. Translation: CASSSGTGTSYEQYF. The chain uses TRBV5-4 and TRBJ2-7; D tentatively fits TRBD1 or TRBD2 (5 bases each). This CDR3 contains 15 residues. Trimming took 3 bases from V and 0 from J, leaving 13 bases between them. Germline V gene data show CDR1 as SGHNT and CDR2 as YYREEE (reference sequence).

This clonotype was seen once. The chain has TRBV4-3 and TRBJ2-7; 14 bases line up with TRBD2. The CDR3 covers 18 residues. The ends lost 2 bases at V and 4 bases at J; junction bases unmatched: 10. Germline assignment: CDR1 LGHNA and CDR2 YSLEER. The CDR3 nucleotides read TGCGCCAGCAGCCAAATCGGGACTAGCGGGAGTGTAGGGTACGAGCAGTACTTC. It yields the protein CASSQIGTSGSVGYEQYF.

This clonotype occurred many times. The genes are TRBV12-3 or TRBV12-4 and TRBJ1-3, with unresolved D. The CDR3 is 15 residues long. Trimming took off 2 bases at V and 4 bases at J, with 12 bases between the two ends. The CDR3, as DNA: TGTGCCAGCAGTTTAAGCCAGCCTGGCGGAAACACCATATATTTT. Protein product: CASSLSQPGGNTIYF.

There are many counts of this clonotype. The V and J genes are TRBV19 and TRBJ1-6; D is ambiguous. The CDR3 has 14 amino acids. Trimming removed 1 base from V and 10 bases from J, with 11 bases in between. CDR1 is LNHDA and CDR2 is SQIVND in the germline V gene (reference sequence). CDR3 residues: CASSIAELRSPLHF. The CDR3 DNA is TGTGCCAGTAGTATAGCCGAATTACGCTCACCCCTCCACTTT.

This clonotype came up many times. The chain has TRBV6-2 or TRBV6-3 and TRBJ2-7, with D possibly matching TRBD1 (5 bases). Trimming left V 0 bases short and J 9 bases short, with 12 bases between. The CDR3 totals 13 residues. The germline V gene has CDR1 MNHEY and CDR2 SVGEGT. The CDR3 reads CASSYSRQGGQYF. The CDR3 bases are TGTGCCAGCAGTTACTCGAGGCAGGGTGGGCAGTACTTC.

The V and J genes are TRBV3-1 and TRBJ2-1, with 9 bases fitting TRBD2. The germline CDR1 and CDR2 sequences are LGHDT and YNNKEL (reference sequence). This CDR3 is 17 amino acids long. The V and J ends lost 1 base and 8 bases, in that order; junction bases with no gene match: 12. The CDR3, as DNA: TGTGCCAGCAGCCAAGGATATTGGACTAGCGATGGAGATGAGCAGTTCTTC. Protein: CASSQGYWTSDGDEQFF.

This clonotype was seen at least ten times. The rearrangement links TRBV9 to TRBJ2-6; D remains ambiguous. Per germline, CDR1 SGDLS and CDR2 YYNGEE. The V end lost 3 bases, the J end lost 0 bases, and 7 bases lay between the germline ends. The CDR3 is 15 residues long. The CDR3 spells CASSALGSGANVLTF. CDR3 coding DNA: TGTGCCAGCAGCGCCCTAGGCTCTGGGGCCAACGTCCTGACTTTC.

At least ten counts were recorded for this clonotype. This chain links TRBV12-3 or TRBV12-4 with TRBJ2-1; D remains ambiguous. CDR3 size: 13 residues. V dropped 5 bases and J dropped 6 bases, with 11 bases sitting between them. CDR3 DNA: TGTGCCAGCAGTCCCTCGGGTGGCAATGAGCAGTTCTTC. It yields the protein CASSPSGGNEQFF.

This clonotype was counted at least ten times. This chain uses TRBV3-1 with TRBJ1-1; D unclear. Trimming pared 1 base from V and 1 base from J, leaving 19 bases between. CDR3 length: 18 residues. Germline V gene data show CDR1 as LGHDT and CDR2 as YNNKEL (reference sequence). Here the CDR3 reads CASSQVGRVATRNTEAFF. CDR3 DNA: TGTGCCAGCAGCCAAGTTGGGAGGGTAGCGACACGGAACACTGAAGCTTTCTTT.

The table lists this clonotype with a few counts. The chain has TRBV30 and TRBJ2-3; 7 bases are shared with TRBD2. The CDR3 sequence is 15 residues long. V shed 0 bases and J 4 bases; nucleotides not matched to a gene: 7. Germline assignment: CDR1 GTSNPN and CDR2 SVGIG (reference sequence). CDR3 amino acids: CAWSVLGGFADTQYF. The CDR3 DNA reads as TGTGCCTGGAGTGTACTCGGGGGGTTCGCAGATACGCAGTATTTT.

The CDR3 reads CSARDRRSGANVLTF. The DNA of the CDR3 is TGCAGTGCTAGAGATAGGCGCTCTGGGGCCAACGTCCTGACTTTC. The J gene is TRBJ2-6, the V gene TRBV20-1; D is uncertain. The CDR3 totals 15 residues. Germline V gene data show CDR1 as DFQATT and CDR2 as SNEGSKA (reference sequence). Trimming removed 0 bases at V and 0 bases at J, with 6 bases between.

This clonotype has only a few counts. This chain uses TRBV6-7 with TRBJ2-1; D is ambiguous. TRBV6-7 carries the ORF label, with uncertain function. The V and J ends lost 0 bases and 9 bases respectively, with 3 bases between them. CDR3 length: 11 residues. The CDR3 DNA reads as TGTGCCAGCAGTTACTCGATTGAGCAGTTCTTC. Encoded protein: CASSYSIEQFF.

This clonotype has a count of ten or more. V usage is TRBV11-2 and J usage is TRBJ2-5; D tentatively fits TRBD1 or TRBD2 (6 bases each). CDR1 SGHAT and CDR2 FQNNGV come from the germline V gene. The CDR3 is 15 residues long. V lost 5 bases and J 4 bases, leaving 17 bases between the germline ends. This chain's CDR3 is CASSQGLQGGETQYF. In nucleotides, the CDR3 is TGTGCCAGCAGCCAAGGACTACAGGGTGGAGAGACCCAGTACTTC.